These 21 T cell receptor beta chains were all obtained from the same sample, sequenced in a study of blood T cells in healthy people across ages. Sample-barcoded 5' priming and a J-beta primer mix drove a second PCR of roughly 6 to 12 cycles. TCRdb ran MiXCR on the 5' RACE reads and lists one entry per CDR3 protein. Of about 800,000 distinct CDR3 sequences detected, about 25% appear once; the ten largest clones hold more than 3%. These data also formed part of another study, on T cells of mothers and their children.

The sequenced sample consisted of blood. The receptor set was obtained from a boy aged 5-17 years in good health.

This rearrangement joins TRBV9 to TRBJ2-1, with TRBD2 identical over 12 bases. CDR1 is SGDLS, CDR2 YYNGEE, per germline. The junction had 9 bases not matched to a gene; V was cut back by 4 bases and J by 4 bases. The CDR3 runs to 17 residues. The CDR3: CASSFRTSGVGYNEQFF. The CDR3 DNA sequence: TGTGCCAGCAGCTTCCGGACTAGCGGGGTTGGGTACAATGAGCAGTTCTTC.

This CDR3 is CASSSARAQETQYF. CDR3 coding DNA: TGTGCCAGCAGCTCCGCAAGAGCGCAAGAGACCCAGTACTTC. V and J are TRBV7-9 and TRBJ2-5; D is unresolved. The CDR3 has 14 amino acids. The germline CDR1 and CDR2 sequences are SEHNR and FQNEAQ (reference sequence). V lost 4 bases to trimming and J lost 2 bases, with 11 bases between them.

This clonotype was seen a handful of times. J is TRBJ2-7 and V is TRBV13; D is tentatively TRBD1 or TRBD2 (5 bases each). The CDR3 is made up of 14 amino acids. The germline V gene encodes CDR1 PRHDT and CDR2 FYEKMQ (reference sequence). V gave up 5 bases and J gave up 7 bases, with 18 bases separating them. The CDR3 DNA follows: TGTGCCAGCAGCCGTAAGGGACCCCACCTTGAGCAGTACTTC. It translates to CASSRKGPHLEQYF. Combining the CDR3 with reference TRBV13 and TRBJ2-7 gives the whole variable domain AAGVIQSPRHLIKEKRETATLKCYPIPRHDTVYWYQQGPGQDPQFLISFYEKMQSDKGSIPDRFSAQQFSDYHSELNMSSLELGDSALYFCASSRKGPHLEQYFGPGTRLTVT.

This chain uses TRBV30 with TRBJ2-6; D unclear. CDR1 and CDR2 (germline): GTSNPN, SVGIG (reference sequence). The CDR3 extends over 14 amino acids. Deletions cut 8 bases from V and 0 bases from J, with 11 bases between. CDR3 loop: CAHFEFSGANVLTF. For the CDR3, the DNA is TGTGCCCATTTTGAGTTCTCTGGGGCCAACGTCCTGACTTTC.

The rearrangement joins TRBV14 to TRBJ1-1; D is possibly TRBD1 (5 bases). The CDR3 has 13 residues. The V gene's germline CDR1 is SGHDN and CDR2 FVKESK. V was clipped by 1 base and J by 8 bases, with 11 bases between them. CDR3 nucleotide sequence: TGTGCCAGCAGCCAAGTTGCGGGGCGAGAAGCTTTCTTT. Translation: CASSQVAGREAFF.

In its sample, this clonotype was seen a few times. The chain carries TRBV27 and TRBJ2-7, with a tentative D call TRBD2 (5 bases). Between the trimmed V and J ends, which lost 10 bases and 2 bases, there was a span of 15 bases. Germline loops: CDR1 MNHEY, CDR2 SMNVEV (reference sequence). This CDR3 contains 13 residues. This CDR3 is CATGSADAYEQYF. The CDR3 DNA follows: TGTGCCACCGGTTCAGCGGATGCCTACGAGCAGTACTTC.

The chain employs TRBV5-6 and TRBJ2-7; D is possibly TRBD1 (5 bases). The CDR3 consists of 14 residues. V lost 0 bases and J lost 3, with 10 bases in between. In germline, CDR1 is SGHDT, CDR2 YYEEEE. The CDR3 coding sequence is TGTGCCAGCAGCTTGGCCAGGGTTAGCTACGAGCAGTACTTC. Translating it yields CASSLARVSYEQYF.

This clonotype was picked up a small number of times. This rearrangement joins TRBV5-8 to TRBJ1-1, with 7 bases matching TRBD1. Germline V gene sequence: CDR1 SGHTS, CDR2 YDEGEE. There are 16 residues in the CDR3. Trimming cost V 1 base and J 0 bases; bases outside gene matches: 6. The CDR3 sequence: CASSLTVTGMNTEAFF. DNA for the CDR3: TGTGCCAGCAGCTTGACCGTGACAGGGATGAACACTGAAGCTTTCTTT.

This clonotype has a handful of counts. This rearrangement joins TRBV6-6 to TRBJ1-4, with a weak D call TRBD1 (5 bases). The CDR3 sequence is 16 residues long. Trimming stripped 6 bases from V and 3 bases from J, with 17 bases between. Germline V gene sequence: CDR1 MNHNY, CDR2 SVGAGI (reference sequence). CDR3 nucleotides: TGTGCCAGCAGATCCTTCAGGGCAGCTTCTAATGAAAAACTGTTTTTT. Translated, it gives CASRSFRAASNEKLFF.

The genes are TRBV29-1 and TRBJ1-1, with D possibly TRBD1 on 5 matching bases. CDR1 and CDR2 (germline): SQVTM, ANQGSEA. The CDR3 contains 14 residues. Between the trimmed V and J ends, which lost 3 bases and 5 bases, there was a span of 16 bases. CDR3 in DNA: TGCAGCGTTGAGTTCGTCGGGGCGCGAACTGAAGCTTTCTTT. This gives the protein CSVEFVGARTEAFF.

The chain recombines TRBV20-1 with TRBJ2-1; D unresolved. This CDR3 has 13 residues. Between the trimmed V and J ends, which lost 3 bases and 7 bases, there was a span of 13 bases. The V gene's germline CDR1 is DFQATT and CDR2 SNEGSKA (reference sequence). CDR3 residues: CSASLAAPNEQFF. CDR3 DNA sequence: TGCAGTGCTAGTCTGGCAGCTCCGAATGAGCAGTTCTTC.

The rearrangement uses TRBV9 and TRBJ2-3; D perhaps matches TRBD2 (6 bases). This CDR3 is built from 14 residues. Germline V gene sequence: CDR1 SGDLS, CDR2 YYNGEE. Trimming shortened V by 7 bases and J by 6 bases, and 18 bases separated the two germline ends. As DNA, the CDR3 is TGTGCCAGCGACTTGGGACGCGGGATTGATACGCAGTATTTT. Its protein is CASDLGRGIDTQYF.

This clonotype was seen only a few times. The chain joins TRBV5-5 to TRBJ1-1; D uncertain. This CDR3 comprises 15 residues. V gave up 0 bases and J gave up 1 base, with 10 bases separating them. Germline assignment: CDR1 SGHKS and CDR2 YYEKEE (reference sequence). CDR3 nucleotides: TGTGCCAGCAGCTTGGCCCTGCCAGGGAACACTGAAGCTTTCTTT. Protein: CASSLALPGNTEAFF. Based on the CDR3 plus reference TRBV5-5 and TRBJ1-1, the full variable domain is DAGVTQSPTHLIKTRGQQVTLRCSPISGHKSVSWYQQVLGQGPQFIFQYYEKEERGRGNFPDRFSARQFPNYSSELNVNALLLGDSALYLCASSLALPGNTEAFFGQGTRLTVV.

The rearrangement joins TRBV29-1 to TRBJ2-5, with D tentatively TRBD1 (6 bases). The germline gives CDR1 SQVTM, CDR2 ANQGSEA. The CDR3 runs to 13 residues. V was pared by 7 bases and J by 5 bases, with 17 bases between. The CDR3 DNA sequence: TGCAGCGCCGAACGGACAGCAGGGGAGACCCAGTACTTC. It translates to CSAERTAGETQYF.

This clonotype was recorded a few times. The chain links TRBV4-3 to TRBJ2-1, with TRBD1 as a possible D gene (5 bases). The germline gives CDR1 LGHNA, CDR2 YSLEER. There are 15 residues in the CDR3. The V end was cut by 2 bases, the J end by 7 bases, with 15 bases between. The CDR3 here is CASSQTQGMPNEQFF. The CDR3 DNA follows: TGCGCCAGCAGCCAAACGCAGGGAATGCCGAATGAGCAGTTCTTC.

The table lists this clonotype with many counts. This chain joins TRBV5-5 and TRBJ2-7; D tentatively fits TRBD1 or TRBD2 (5 bases each). This CDR3 has 14 residues. Germline V gene sequence: CDR1 SGHKS, CDR2 YYEKEE (reference sequence). V lost 0 bases to trimming and J lost 3 bases, with 10 bases between them. This CDR3 reads CASSLVAGSYEQYF. Written as DNA, the CDR3 is TGTGCCAGCAGCTTGGTTGCAGGGAGCTACGAGCAGTACTTC.

This sequence joins TRBV29-1 and TRBJ2-3; possibly TRBD1 for D (6 bases). Germline CDR1 is SQVTM and CDR2 is ANQGSEA. V lost 6 bases, J lost 1 base, and 20 bases lay in between. This CDR3 comprises 16 residues. The CDR3 sequence: CSVAGTKYSGTDTQYF. The CDR3 DNA sequence: TGCAGCGTCGCCGGGACAAAGTATTCGGGCACAGATACGCAGTATTTT.

This chain links TRBV5-1 with TRBJ1-4; TRBD1 matches at 7 bases. Trimming cost V 9 bases and J 5 bases; bases outside gene matches: 10. The CDR3 is 14 amino acids. CDR1 is SGHRS and CDR2 is YFSETQ in the germline V gene. The CDR3 bases are TGCGCCACATCGAATACGGGACAGAATGAAAAACTGTTTTTT. This translates into CATSNTGQNEKLFF.

The gene calls are TRBV28 and TRBJ2-5, with no clear D. Trimming cost V 6 bases and J 5 bases, with 16 bases left between them. The V gene's germline CDR1 is MDHEN and CDR2 SYDVKM. This CDR3 is 14 amino acids long. DNA for the CDR3: TGTGCCAGCAGCCTCGCCGCTCCTCTCGAGACCCAGTACTTC. This translates into CASSLAAPLETQYF.

V is TRBV28 and J is TRBJ2-7; 8 positions match TRBD1. V shed 8 bases and J 5 bases; nucleotides not matched to a gene: 17. CDR1 and CDR2 from the germline V gene are MDHEN and SYDVKM. This CDR3 contains 16 residues. The chain's CDR3 is CASQGARSFYLDEQYF. For the CDR3, the DNA is TGTGCCAGCCAGGGGGCGCGTTCTTTTTATCTCGACGAGCAGTACTTC.

The chain employs TRBV20-1 and TRBJ2-3; the match to TRBD2 covers 8 bases. Trimming cost V 5 bases and J 0 bases; bases outside gene matches: 10. CDR3 length: 16 residues. The germline gives CDR1 DFQATT, CDR2 SNEGSKA (reference sequence). The CDR3 DNA reads TGCAGTGCTTTACCTCTCTCTAGCGGGAGCACAGATACGCAGTATTTT. Translation: CSALPLSSGSTDTQYF.